A single sample gave rise to the 17 T cell receptor beta chains below, sequenced in a study of cytomegalovirus exposure and HLA in healthy donors. 60 Vbeta and 13 Jbeta primers were used in PCR. Data came from immunoSEQ multiplex PCR; TCRdb stores just in-frame clones and leaves some out. This specimen shows 85,000 or so clones; the ten leading clones hold about 1%. Sequenced sample: PBMCs. The source of these receptors is a woman in her twenties or thirties in good health and CMV-seronegative.

The chain links TRBV5-1 to TRBJ1-2; 7 bases line up with TRBD1. V dropped 6 bases and J dropped 5; count of bases not matched to a gene: 13. CDR3 length equals 15 residues. The germline V gene has CDR1 SGHRS and CDR2 YFSETQ. In DNA form, the CDR3 reads TGCGCCAGCACCCCCGCCGGGACAGATTCTTATGGCTACACCTTC. Amino acids: CASTPAGTDSYGYTF.

V is TRBV6-1 and J is TRBJ1-4; 7 bases are a match to TRBD1. V dropped 3 bases and J dropped 4; count of bases not matched to a gene: 5. The CDR3 has 15 residues. Germline loops: CDR1 MNHNS, CDR2 SASEGT. CDR3 coding DNA: TGTGCCAGCAGTGAGCATGGACAGGATAATGAAAAACTGTTTTTT. Its protein is CASSEHGQDNEKLFF.

The CDR3 reads CASSLDRGTAYEQYF. The CDR3 bases are TGCGCCAGCAGCTTAGACAGGGGCACCGCCTACGAGCAGTACTTC. The J gene is TRBJ2-7, the V gene TRBV5-1; 8 bases align to TRBD1. Trimming took 2 bases from V and 2 from J; bases not matched to a gene: 6. CDR1 SGHRS and CDR2 YFSETQ come from the germline V gene. The length of the CDR3 is 15 residues.

The chain combines TRBV30 with TRBJ1-3; 8 nucleotides align to TRBD1. CDR1 GTSNPN and CDR2 SVGIG come from the germline V gene (reference sequence). V trimming: 2 bases; J trimming: 4 bases; junction bases outside the gene matches: 7. The CDR3 spans 15 residues. This CDR3 is CAWSPDRTGGNTIYF. CDR3 nucleotide sequence: TGTGCCTGGAGTCCCGACAGGACAGGGGGAAACACCATATATTTT.

The chain carries TRBV6-1 and TRBJ2-2, with TRBD1 matching 7 bases. The CDR3 spans 13 residues. J gave up 9 bases and V 6 bases, and 7 bases lay outside the gene matches. Germline V gene data show CDR1 as MNHNS and CDR2 as SASEGT. The CDR3 DNA reads TGTGCCAGCAGACCCACAGGGGCCCGGGAGCTGTTTTTT. It is translated as CASRPTGARELFF.

CDR3 in amino acids: CASSLGQRWPQHF. The CDR3 DNA sequence: TGTGCCAGCAGCTTAGGACAGCGATGGCCCCAGCATTTT. The rearrangement uses TRBV6-5 and TRBJ1-5; maybe TRBD1 (6 bases). Germline V gives CDR1 MNHEY, CDR2 SVGAGI. Trimming stripped 6 bases from V and 9 bases from J, with 15 bases between. This CDR3 has 13 amino acids.

The V gene is TRBV19, the J gene TRBJ2-3; 7 nucleotides line up with TRBD2. CDR1 and CDR2 from the germline V gene are LNHDA and SQIVND (reference sequence). CDR3 size: 14 residues. After removal of 6 bases from V and 9 bases from J, the junction contained 12 bases not matched to a gene. The CDR3 region is CASSPGTNLLTQYF. DNA for the CDR3: TGTGCCAGTAGCCCCGGGACTAACCTTCTAACGCAGTATTTT.

The V call is TRBV29-1, the J call TRBJ1-3; weak D call: TRBD1 (5 bases). Germline CDR1 reads SQVTM; CDR2 reads ANQGSEA. Trimming removed 7 bases at V and 0 bases at J, with 10 bases between. The CDR3 loop spans 13 amino acids. The CDR3 is CSARESSGNTIYF. DNA for the CDR3: TGCAGCGCCAGGGAAAGCTCTGGAAACACCATATATTTT.

V and J are TRBV5-4 and TRBJ2-5, with TRBD2 as a possible D gene (5 bases). Germline loops: CDR1 SGHNT, CDR2 YYREEE (reference sequence). CDR3 length: 14 amino acids. V was shortened by 4 bases and J by 9 bases, with 19 bases between the two germline ends. The CDR3 DNA reads TGTGCCAGCAGCCGCTACACCGCCAACGGGGCCCAGTACTTC. It yields the protein CASSRYTANGAQYF.

The chain combines TRBV30 with TRBJ2-7; a possible D gene is TRBD2 (6 bases). CDR1 and CDR2 (germline): GTSNPN, SVGIG (reference sequence). V was trimmed by 0 bases and J by 1 base, leaving 16 bases between them. The CDR3 covers 16 residues. In nucleotides, the CDR3 is TGTGCCTGGAGTGTACGAGGAGGGACGGCTTCCTACGAGCAGTACTTC. Its translation: CAWSVRGGTASYEQYF.

This chain links TRBV2 with TRBJ2-1; 16 bases agree with TRBD2. V trimming: 9 bases; J trimming: 9 bases; junction bases outside the gene matches: 5. CDR1 is SNHLY, CDR2 FYNNEI, per germline. CDR3 length: 14 residues. The CDR3 nucleotides are TGTGCCAGTGAGGGACTAGCGGGAGGGGGTGAGCAGTTCTTC. Protein sequence: CASEGLAGGGEQFF.

The V gene is TRBV7-2, the J gene TRBJ2-7, with TRBD2 matching over 7 bases. The CDR3 contains 15 residues. The germline V gene has CDR1 SGHTA and CDR2 FQGNSA. The junction had 6 bases not matched to a gene; V was cut back by 1 base and J by 3 bases. CDR3 in DNA: TGTGCCAGCAGCTTAGTGGGGCTAGCGGACTACGAGCAGTACTTC. It is translated as CASSLVGLADYEQYF.

V is TRBV5-1 and J is TRBJ2-1; 10 bases are a match to TRBD1. Germline V gives CDR1 SGHRS, CDR2 YFSETQ. V shed 3 bases and J 6 bases; nucleotides not matched to a gene: 6. The CDR3 has 15 residues. The CDR3 bases are TGCGCCAGCAGCTCCGGGACAGGGGTCCCCAATGAGCAGTTCTTC. As protein: CASSSGTGVPNEQFF.

The J gene is TRBJ1-5, the V gene TRBV7-6; D not certain. Looked up from germline, CDR1 is SGHVS and CDR2 is FNYEAQ. This CDR3 has 13 residues. V was cut by 2 bases and J by 4 bases, with 6 bases left in between. DNA of the CDR3: TGTGCCAGCAGCTTAAGGGAGAATCAGCCCCAGCATTTT. It translates to CASSLRENQPQHF.

The chain recombines TRBV6-5 with TRBJ1-5; D call uncertain. CDR1 is MNHEY, CDR2 SVGAGI, per germline. The CDR3 covers 16 residues. Trimming removed 4 bases at V and 3 bases at J, with 16 bases between. The CDR3 spells CASSLTQPGVNQPQHF. The CDR3 coding sequence is TGTGCCAGCAGTTTAACCCAGCCGGGAGTCAATCAGCCCCAGCATTTT.

V is TRBV27 and J is TRBJ2-1; 10 bases are a match to TRBD1. CDR1 is MNHEY, CDR2 SMNVEV, per germline (reference sequence). J lost 8 bases, V lost 5 bases, and 12 bases had no gene match. This CDR3 contains 16 residues. The CDR3: CASSPWTGGAVYEQFF. CDR3 DNA: TGTGCCAGCAGTCCTTGGACAGGGGGAGCGGTGTATGAGCAGTTCTTC.

The chain has TRBV7-9 and TRBJ1-1; D possibly corresponds to TRBD1 (6 bases). The CDR3 consists of 15 residues. Between the trimmed V and J ends, which lost 9 bases and 2 bases, there was a span of 19 bases. Germline V gene lookup returns CDR1 SEHNR and CDR2 FQNEAQ (reference sequence). The CDR3 DNA is TGTGCCAGTAGAGCCGGGACAAGGCAAAACACTGAAGCTTTCTTT. Protein sequence: CASRAGTRQNTEAFF. Based on the CDR3 plus reference TRBV7-9 and TRBJ1-1, the full variable domain is DTGVSQNPRHKITKRGQNVTFRCDPISEHNRLYWYRQTLGQGPEFLTYFQNEAQLEKSRLLSDRFSAERPKGSFSTLEIQRTEQGDSAMYLCASRAGTRQNTEAFFGQGTRLTVV.